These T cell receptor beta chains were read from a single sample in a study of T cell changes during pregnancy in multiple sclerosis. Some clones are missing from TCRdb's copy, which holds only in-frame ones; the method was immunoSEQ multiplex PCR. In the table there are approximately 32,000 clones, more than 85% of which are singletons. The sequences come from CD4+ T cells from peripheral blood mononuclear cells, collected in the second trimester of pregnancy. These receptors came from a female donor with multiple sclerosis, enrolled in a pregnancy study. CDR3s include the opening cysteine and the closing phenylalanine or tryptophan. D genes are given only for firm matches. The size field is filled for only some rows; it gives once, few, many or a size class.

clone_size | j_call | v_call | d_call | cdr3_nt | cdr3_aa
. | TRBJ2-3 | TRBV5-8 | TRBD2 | TGTGCCAGCAGCTTGGCAACTAGCGGGAGCCGTGCTGATACGCAGTATTTT | CASSLATSGSRADTQYF
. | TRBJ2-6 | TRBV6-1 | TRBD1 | TGTGCCAGCAGTGAGCAGGGGACAGGGGTTAACTCTGGGGCCAACGTCCTGACTTTC | CASSEQGTGVNSGANVLTF
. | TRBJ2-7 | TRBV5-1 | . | TGCGCCAGCAGCTTGGGACAGAGAAACGAGCAGTACTTC | CASSLGQRNEQYF
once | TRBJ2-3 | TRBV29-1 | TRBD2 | TGCAGCGGAACCCCCGGGACTAGGGGTGATACGCAGTATTTT | CSGTPGTRGDTQYF
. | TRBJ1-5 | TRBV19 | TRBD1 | TGTGCCAGTAGTCTGACGGGACAGTTCACCCCACTTCCAGCCCAGCATTTT | CASSLTGQFTPLPAQHF
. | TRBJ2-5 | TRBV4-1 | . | TGCGCCAGCAGCCCTATTGGTCAAGAGACCCAGTACTTC | CASSPIGQETQYF
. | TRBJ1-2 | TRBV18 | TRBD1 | TGTGCCAGCTCACCACCGCTGACAGGGGGCAATGGCTACACCTTC | CASSPPLTGGNGYTF
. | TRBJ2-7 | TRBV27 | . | TGTGCCAGCAGTTTACAGTCAGGGGCCCCCTACGAGCAGTACTTC | CASSLQSGAPYEQYF
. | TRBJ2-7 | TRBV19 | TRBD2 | TGTGCCAGCTCTAACAGCGGGAGAATATACGAGCAGTACTTC | CASSNSGRIYEQYF
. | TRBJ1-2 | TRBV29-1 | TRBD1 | TGCAGCGTTGGTAACCCAGGGGGGATCTCCTATGGCTACACCTTC | CSVGNPGGISYGYTF
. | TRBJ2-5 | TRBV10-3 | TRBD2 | TGTGCCATCGGGACGGGAGGTGGGGAGACCCAGTACTTC | CAIGTGGGETQYF
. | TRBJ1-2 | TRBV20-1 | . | TGCAGTGCTAGGCGGGAACGGGGCTACACCTTC | CSARRERGYTF
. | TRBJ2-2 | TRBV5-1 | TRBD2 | TGCGCCAGCAGCCACTTAAGTACTAGCGGGAGGCCCAGTAACGCCGGGGAGCTGTTTTTT | CASSHLSTSGRPSNAGELFF
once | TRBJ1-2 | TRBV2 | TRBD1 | TGTGCCAGCAGGTGGGACAGTAAGGGTGGCTACACCTTC | CASRWDSKGGYTF
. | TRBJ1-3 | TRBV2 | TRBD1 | TGTGCCAGCAGTGCGGGACAGGGAGGAAACACCATATATTTT | CASSAGQGGNTIYF
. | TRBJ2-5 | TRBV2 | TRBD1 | TGTGCCAGCAGTCTCTCGACAGGGGCCCAGGAGACCCAGTACTTC | CASSLSTGAQETQYF
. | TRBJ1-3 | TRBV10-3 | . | TGTGCCATCAGTTCCCCCGACAGCTCTGGAAACACCATATATTTT | CAISSPDSSGNTIYF
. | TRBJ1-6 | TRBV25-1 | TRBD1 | TGTGCCAGCGCAGGGGGACTCTATAATTCACCCCTCCACTTT | CASAGGLYNSPLHF
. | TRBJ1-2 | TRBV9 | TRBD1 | TGTGCCAGCAGCGTTTCCGGGACAGGGAACTATGGCTACACCTTC | CASSVSGTGNYGYTF
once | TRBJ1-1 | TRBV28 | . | TGTGCCAGCAGTAACTCACTCGGGGGGAGGCGGAACACTGAAGCTTTCTTT | CASSNSLGGRRNTEAFF
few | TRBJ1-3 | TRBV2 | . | TGTGCCAGCAGGCCCGGGGTTTTCACTGAGAACACCATATATTTT | CASRPGVFTENTIYF
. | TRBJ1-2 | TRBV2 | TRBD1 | TGTGCCAGCAGTGTGACAGGGGAAGGCTACACCTTC | CASSVTGEGYTF
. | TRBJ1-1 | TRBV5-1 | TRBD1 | TGCGCCAGCAGCCGGGACAGGTTCTCCACTGAAGCTTTCTTT | CASSRDRFSTEAFF
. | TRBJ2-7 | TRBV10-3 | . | TGTGCCATCAGTGACTCGGCTAGCCGCTCCTCCTACGAGCAGTACTTC | CAISDSASRSSYEQYF
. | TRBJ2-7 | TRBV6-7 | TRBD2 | TGTGCCAGCAGTTACTCGAGGGCGAGCGGGAGGAGAAGATACGAGCAGTACTTC | CASSYSRASGRRRYEQYF
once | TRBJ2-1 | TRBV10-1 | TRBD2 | TGCGCCAGCAGTGAAAGCCGGCGGGAGGGGGAGTTCTTC | CASSESRREGEFF
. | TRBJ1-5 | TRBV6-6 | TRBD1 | TGTGCCAGCAGTAAGACAGGGGGAAGTCAGCCCCAGCATTTT | CASSKTGGSQPQHF
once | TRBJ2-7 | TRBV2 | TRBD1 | TGTGCCAGCAGCGACCGGACAGGCTTCTACGAGCAGTACTTC | CASSDRTGFYEQYF
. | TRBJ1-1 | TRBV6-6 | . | TGTGCCAGCATGCCAGGGGAGATCCCTGAAGCTTTCTTT | CASMPGEIPEAFF
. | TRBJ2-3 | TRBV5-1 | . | TGCGCCAGCAGCTTTGTCCCAGACACAGATACGCAGTATTTT | CASSFVPDTDTQYF